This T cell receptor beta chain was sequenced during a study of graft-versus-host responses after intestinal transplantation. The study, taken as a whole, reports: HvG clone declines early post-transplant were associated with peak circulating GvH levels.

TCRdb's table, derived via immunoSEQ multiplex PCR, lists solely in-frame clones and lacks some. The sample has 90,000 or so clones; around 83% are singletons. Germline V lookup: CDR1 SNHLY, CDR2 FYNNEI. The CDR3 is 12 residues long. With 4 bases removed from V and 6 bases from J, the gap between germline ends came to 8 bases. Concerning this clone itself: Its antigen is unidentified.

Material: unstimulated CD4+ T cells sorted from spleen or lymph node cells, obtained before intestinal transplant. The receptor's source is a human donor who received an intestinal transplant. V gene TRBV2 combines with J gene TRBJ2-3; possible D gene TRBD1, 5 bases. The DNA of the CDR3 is TGTGCCAGCAGTGGATCAGGGGATACGCAGTATTTT. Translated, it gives CASSGSGDTQYF.